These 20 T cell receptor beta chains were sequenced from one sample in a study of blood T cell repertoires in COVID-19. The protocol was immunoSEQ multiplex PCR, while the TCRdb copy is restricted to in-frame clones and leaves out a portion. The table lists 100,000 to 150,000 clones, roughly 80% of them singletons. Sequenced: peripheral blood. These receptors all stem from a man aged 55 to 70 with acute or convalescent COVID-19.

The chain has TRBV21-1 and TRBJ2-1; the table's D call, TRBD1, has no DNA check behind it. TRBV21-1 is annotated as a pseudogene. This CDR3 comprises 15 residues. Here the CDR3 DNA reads TGTGCCAGCAGCAAAGTTGGACAGCCAGGGGTCTCGCAGTTCTTC. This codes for CASSKVGQPGVSQFF.

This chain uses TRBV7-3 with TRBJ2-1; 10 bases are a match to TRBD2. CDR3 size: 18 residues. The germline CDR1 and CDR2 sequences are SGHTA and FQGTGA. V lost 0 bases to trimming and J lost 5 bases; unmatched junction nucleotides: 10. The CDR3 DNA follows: TGTGCCAGCAGCTTAACGCCAACCTCTAGCGGGAGTCACAATGAGCAGTTCTTC. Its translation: CASSLTPTSSGSHNEQFF.

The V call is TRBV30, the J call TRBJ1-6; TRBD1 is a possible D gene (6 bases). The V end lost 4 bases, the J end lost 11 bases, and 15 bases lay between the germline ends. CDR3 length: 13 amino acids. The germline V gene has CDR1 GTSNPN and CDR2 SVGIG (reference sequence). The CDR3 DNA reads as TGTGCCTGGACCGCAACAGGGTATCCACCCCTCCACTTT. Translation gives CAWTATGYPPLHF.

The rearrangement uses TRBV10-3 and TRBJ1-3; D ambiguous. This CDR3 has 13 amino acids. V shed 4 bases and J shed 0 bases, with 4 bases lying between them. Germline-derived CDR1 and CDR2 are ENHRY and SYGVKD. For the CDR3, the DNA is TGTGCCATCAGTGTGTACTCTGGAAACACCATATATTTT. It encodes CAISVYSGNTIYF.

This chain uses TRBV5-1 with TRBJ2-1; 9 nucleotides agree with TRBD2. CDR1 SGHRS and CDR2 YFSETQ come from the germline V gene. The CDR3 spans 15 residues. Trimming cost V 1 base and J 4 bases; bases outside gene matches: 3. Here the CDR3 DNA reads TGCGCCAGCAGCTTGCCTAGCGGGAATTACAATGAGCAGTTCTTC. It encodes CASSLPSGNYNEQFF.

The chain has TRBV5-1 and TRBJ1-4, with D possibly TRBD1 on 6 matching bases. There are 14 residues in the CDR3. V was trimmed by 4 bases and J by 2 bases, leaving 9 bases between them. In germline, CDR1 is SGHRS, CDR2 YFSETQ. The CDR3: CASSPGVTNEKLFF. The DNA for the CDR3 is TGCGCCAGCAGCCCAGGGGTTACTAATGAAAAACTGTTTTTT.

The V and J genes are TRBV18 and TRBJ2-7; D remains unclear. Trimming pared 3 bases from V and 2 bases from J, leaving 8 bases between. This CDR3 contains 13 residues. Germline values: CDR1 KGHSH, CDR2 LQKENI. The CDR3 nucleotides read TGTGCCAGCTCACCTCCCATCACCTACGAGCAGTACTTC. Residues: CASSPPITYEQYF.

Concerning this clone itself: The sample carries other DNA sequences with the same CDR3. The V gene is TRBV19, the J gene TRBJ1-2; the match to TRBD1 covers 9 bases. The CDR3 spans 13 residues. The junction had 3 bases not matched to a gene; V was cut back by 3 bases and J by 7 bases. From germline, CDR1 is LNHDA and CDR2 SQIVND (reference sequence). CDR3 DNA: TGTGCCAGTAGTATTAGACAGGGGGTTGGCTACACCTTC. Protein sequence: CASSIRQGVGYTF.

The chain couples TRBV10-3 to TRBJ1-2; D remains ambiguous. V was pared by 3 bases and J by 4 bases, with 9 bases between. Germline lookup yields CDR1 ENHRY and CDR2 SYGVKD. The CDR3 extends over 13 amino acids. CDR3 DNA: TGTGCCATCAGTGAAACACAGCCCTATGGCTACACCTTC. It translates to CAISETQPYGYTF.

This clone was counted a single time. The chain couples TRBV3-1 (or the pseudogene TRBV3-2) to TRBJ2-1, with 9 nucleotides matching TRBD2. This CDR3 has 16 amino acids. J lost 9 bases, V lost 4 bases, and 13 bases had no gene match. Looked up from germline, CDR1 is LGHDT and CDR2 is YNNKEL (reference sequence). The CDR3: CASSRLSGGLNFEQFF. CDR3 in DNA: TGTGCCAGCAGCCGCTTAAGCGGGGGGCTGAATTTTGAGCAGTTCTTC.

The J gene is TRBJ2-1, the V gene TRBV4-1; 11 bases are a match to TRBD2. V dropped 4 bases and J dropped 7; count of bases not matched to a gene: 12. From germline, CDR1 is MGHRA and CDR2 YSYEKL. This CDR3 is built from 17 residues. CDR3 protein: CASSRGGLADLGNEQFF. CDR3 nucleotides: TGCGCCAGCAGCCGGGGGGGACTAGCGGATCTCGGGAATGAGCAGTTCTTC.

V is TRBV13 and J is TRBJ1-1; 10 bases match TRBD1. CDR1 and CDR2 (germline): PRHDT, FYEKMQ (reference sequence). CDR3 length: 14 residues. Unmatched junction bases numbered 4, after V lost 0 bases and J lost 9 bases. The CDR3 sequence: CASSLGGQGMKAFF. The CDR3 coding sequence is TGTGCCAGCAGCTTAGGGGGACAGGGGATGAAAGCTTTCTTT. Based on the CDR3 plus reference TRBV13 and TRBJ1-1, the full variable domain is AAGVIQSPRHLIKEKRETATLKCYPIPRHDTVYWYQQGPGQDPQFLISFYEKMQSDKGSIPDRFSAQQFSDYHSELNMSSLELGDSALYFCASSLGGQGMKAFFGQGTRLTVV.

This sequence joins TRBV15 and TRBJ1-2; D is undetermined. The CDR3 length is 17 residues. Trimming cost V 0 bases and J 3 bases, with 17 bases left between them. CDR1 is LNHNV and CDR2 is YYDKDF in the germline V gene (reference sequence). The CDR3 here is CATSRDRNLEEDYGYTF. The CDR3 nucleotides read TGTGCCACCAGCAGAGATCGAAACCTTGAGGAAGACTATGGCTACACCTTC.

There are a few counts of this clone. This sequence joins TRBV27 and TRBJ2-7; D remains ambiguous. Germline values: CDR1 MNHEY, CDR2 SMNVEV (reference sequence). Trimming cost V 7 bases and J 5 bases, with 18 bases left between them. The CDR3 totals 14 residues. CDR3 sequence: CASTTSHPVNEQYF. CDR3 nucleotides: TGTGCCAGCACCACAAGTCACCCCGTCAACGAGCAGTACTTC.

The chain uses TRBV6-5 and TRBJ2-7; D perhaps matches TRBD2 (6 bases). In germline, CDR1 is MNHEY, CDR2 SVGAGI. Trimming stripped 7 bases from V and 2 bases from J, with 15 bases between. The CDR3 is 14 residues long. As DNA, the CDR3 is TGTGCCAGCACGGGGAGGAGAAATCCCTACGAGCAGTACTTC. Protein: CASTGRRNPYEQYF.

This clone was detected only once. The CDR3 bases are TGTGCCAGCAGCCTTGCTATGGATACGCAGTATTTT. Protein sequence: CASSLAMDTQYF. The chain links TRBV4-2 to TRBJ2-3; D is unresolved. V gave up 4 bases and J gave up 6 bases, with 8 bases separating them. Germline assignment: CDR1 LGHNA and CDR2 YNFKEQ. This CDR3 has 12 amino acids.

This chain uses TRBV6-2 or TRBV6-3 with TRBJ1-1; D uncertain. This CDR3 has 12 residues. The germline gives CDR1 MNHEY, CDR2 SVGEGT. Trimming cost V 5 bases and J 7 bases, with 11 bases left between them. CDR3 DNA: TGTGCCAGCAGTCCCCGCGGACTTGAAGCTTTCTTT. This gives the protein CASSPRGLEAFF.

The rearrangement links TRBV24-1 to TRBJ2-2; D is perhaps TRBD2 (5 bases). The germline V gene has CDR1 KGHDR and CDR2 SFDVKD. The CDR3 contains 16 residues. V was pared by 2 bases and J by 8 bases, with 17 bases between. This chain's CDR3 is CATSDSWTAGLGELFF. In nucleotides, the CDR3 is TGTGCCACCAGTGATTCATGGACTGCGGGTCTGGGGGAGCTGTTTTTT.

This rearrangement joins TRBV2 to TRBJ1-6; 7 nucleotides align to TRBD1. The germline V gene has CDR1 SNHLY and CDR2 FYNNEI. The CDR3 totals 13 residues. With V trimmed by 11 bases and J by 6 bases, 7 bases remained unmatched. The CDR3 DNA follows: TGTGCCTGGACCCGGGACAGTAATTCACCCCTCCACTTT. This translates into CAWTRDSNSPLHF.

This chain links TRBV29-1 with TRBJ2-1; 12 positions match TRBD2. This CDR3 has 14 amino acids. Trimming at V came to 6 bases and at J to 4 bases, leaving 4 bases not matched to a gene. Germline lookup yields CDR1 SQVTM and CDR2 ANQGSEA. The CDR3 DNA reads TGCAGCGTCGGACTAGCGGGATATTACAATGAGCAGTTCTTC. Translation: CSVGLAGYYNEQFF.